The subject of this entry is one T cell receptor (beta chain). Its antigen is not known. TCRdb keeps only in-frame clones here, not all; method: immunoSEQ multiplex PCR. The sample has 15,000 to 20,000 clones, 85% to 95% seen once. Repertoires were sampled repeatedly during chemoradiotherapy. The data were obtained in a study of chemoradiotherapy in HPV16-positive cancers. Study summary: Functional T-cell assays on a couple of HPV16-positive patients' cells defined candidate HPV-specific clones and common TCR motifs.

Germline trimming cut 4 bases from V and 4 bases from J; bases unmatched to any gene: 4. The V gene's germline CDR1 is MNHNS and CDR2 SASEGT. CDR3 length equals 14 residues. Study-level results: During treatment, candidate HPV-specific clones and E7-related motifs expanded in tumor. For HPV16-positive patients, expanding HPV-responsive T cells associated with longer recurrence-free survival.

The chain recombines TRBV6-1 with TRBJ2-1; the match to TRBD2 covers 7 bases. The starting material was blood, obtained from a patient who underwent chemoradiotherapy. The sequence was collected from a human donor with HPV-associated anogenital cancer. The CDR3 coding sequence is TGTGCCAGCAGTGCGGGGGGTACATACAATGAGCAGTTCTTC. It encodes CASSAGGTYNEQFF.